Below are 24 T cell receptor beta chains sequenced from a single sample in a study of T cell responses to AZD1222 COVID-19 vaccine. TCRdb's copy holds only in-frame clones and misses some; the assay was immunoSEQ multiplex PCR. The repertoire holds fewer than 95,000 clones, with more than 80% as singletons. Sequenced here: peripheral blood, sampled on day 0 of AZD1222 vaccination. The receptor set was obtained from an adult in good health.

The chain is built from TRBV11-2 and TRBJ2-7; D is unresolved. The germline V and J ends were trimmed by 4 bases and 3 bases, with 4 bases remaining between them. This CDR3 spans 11 amino acids. Germline V CDR1 and CDR2: SGHAT, FQNNGV. The DNA of the CDR3 is TGTGCCAGCAGCTCCTTCTACGAGCAGTACTTC. Translating gives CASSSFYEQYF.

This chain connects TRBV5-4 to TRBJ2-3, with 9 bases aligning to TRBD2. Germline trimming cut 6 bases from V and 5 bases from J; bases unmatched to any gene: 10. The germline V gene has CDR1 SGHNT and CDR2 YYREEE (reference sequence). The CDR3 consists of 15 residues. The CDR3 spells CASTSGSSGRDTQYF. For the CDR3, the DNA is TGTGCCAGCACCTCCGGCAGTAGCGGGAGAGATACGCAGTATTTT.

The CDR3 nucleotides are TGTGCCAGCAGCTTTGGGACAAATGGGGAGCAGTACTTC. Encoded protein: CASSFGTNGEQYF. The chain carries TRBV7-8 and TRBJ2-7; TRBD1 is a possible D gene (6 bases). Germline assignment: CDR1 SGHVS and CDR2 FQNEAQ. The CDR3 length is 13 residues. Trimming pared 3 bases from V and 7 bases from J, leaving 13 bases between.

The chain is built from TRBV5-1 and TRBJ2-5; D is unresolved. Trimming removed 4 bases from V and 1 base from J, with 2 bases in between. This CDR3 is 11 amino acids long. Germline values: CDR1 SGHRS, CDR2 YFSETQ. DNA for the CDR3: TGCGCCAGCAGCGCCCAAGAGACCCAGTACTTC. As protein: CASSAQETQYF.

The chain couples TRBV25-1 to TRBJ2-6; D possibly corresponds to TRBD1 (7 bases). Germline-derived CDR1 and CDR2 are MGHDK and SYGVNS. V shed 2 bases and J shed 1 base, with 15 bases lying between them. This CDR3 has 18 residues. As DNA, the CDR3 is TGTGCCAGCAGTGAAAGACAGGGAGGTGGGTCTGGGGCCAACGTCCTGACTTTC. Translated: CASSERQGGGSGANVLTF.

V usage is TRBV6-1 and J usage is TRBJ2-4, with D possibly matching TRBD1 (5 bases). CDR1 and CDR2 (germline): MNHNS, SASEGT. CDR3 length equals 13 residues. Trimming left V 3 bases short and J 6 bases short, with 9 bases between. The CDR3 nucleotides read TGTGCCAGCAGTGATTCAGGGTTAAACATTCAGTACTTC. Encoded protein: CASSDSGLNIQYF.

The chain has TRBV24-1 and TRBJ2-7, with 7 nucleotides matching TRBD1. The CDR3 runs 15 residues. From germline, CDR1 is KGHDR and CDR2 SFDVKD. The V segment lost 7 bases and the J segment 2 bases; nucleotides outside the gene matches: 10. CDR3 sequence: CATRSGRDRAYEQYF. CDR3 coding DNA: TGTGCCACCAGAAGTGGTAGGGACAGAGCCTACGAGCAGTACTTC.

V usage is TRBV1 and J usage is TRBJ2-2. TRBV1 has pseudogene status. The CDR3 totals 14 residues. As DNA, the CDR3 is TGCACCAGCAGCCACCCCTGGTGGACCGGGGAGCTGTTTTTT. Translation gives CTSSHPWWTGELFF.

J is TRBJ2-3 and V is TRBV9; D gene unclear. Germline V gene lookup returns CDR1 SGDLS and CDR2 YYNGEE. This CDR3 spans 14 amino acids. Trimming took 4 bases from V and 6 from J, leaving 15 bases between them. The CDR3 DNA sequence: TGTGCCAGCAGCTACAAGAGGTTGGAGGATACGCAGTATTTT. Translated, it gives CASSYKRLEDTQYF.

J is TRBJ2-7 and V is TRBV6-6; 7 bases are a match to TRBD1. Trimming cost V 4 bases and J 6 bases; bases outside gene matches: 12. Per the germline V gene, CDR1 is MNHNY and CDR2 is SVGAGI (reference sequence). The CDR3 sequence is 15 residues long. CDR3 loop: CASSFTTGSYGEQYF. DNA for the CDR3: TGTGCCAGCAGTTTTACGACAGGGTCTTACGGCGAGCAGTACTTC.

This rearrangement joins TRBV6-2 or TRBV6-3 to TRBJ1-1, with 8 bases identical to TRBD1. The CDR3 sequence is 15 residues long. V trimming: 0 bases; J trimming: 7 bases; junction bases outside the gene matches: 7. Germline CDR1 reads MNHEY; CDR2 reads SVGEGT. This CDR3 is CASSYSGTGIREAFF. In DNA form, the CDR3 reads TGTGCCAGCAGTTACTCCGGGACAGGAATACGTGAAGCTTTCTTT.

This chain links TRBV19 with TRBJ2-7; D gene ambiguous. Trimming took 3 bases from V and 1 from J, leaving 13 bases between them. Per the germline V gene, CDR1 is LNHDA and CDR2 is SQIVND (reference sequence). The CDR3 length is 15 residues. The CDR3 DNA reads TGTGCCAGTAGTATCTTCACGAAGAATTCCTACGAGCAGTACTTC. This translates into CASSIFTKNSYEQYF. Drawing the rest from reference TRBV19 and TRBJ2-7, the complete variable domain is DGGITQSPKYLFRKEGQNVTLSCEQNLNHDAMYWYRQDPGQGLRLIYYSQIVNDFQKGDIAEGYSVSREKKESFPLTVTSAQKNPTAFYLCASSIFTKNSYEQYFGPGTRLTVT.

The chain couples TRBV6-4 to TRBJ2-3, with D perhaps matching TRBD1 (6 bases). V was pared by 0 bases and J by 4 bases, with 8 bases between. The CDR3 sequence is 14 residues long. Germline-derived CDR1 and CDR2 are MRHNA and SNTAGT. The CDR3, as DNA: TGTGCCAGCAGTGACTCGCAGGGGCCAGATACGCAGTATTTT. Its translation is CASSDSQGPDTQYF.

This sequence joins TRBV7-9 and TRBJ2-7, with D possibly matching TRBD1 (5 bases). Trimming pared 0 bases from V and 2 bases from J, leaving 11 bases between. This CDR3 is 15 amino acids long. Germline-derived CDR1 and CDR2 are SEHNR and FQNEAQ (reference sequence). In DNA form, the CDR3 reads TGTGCCAGCAGCTTAGCCGCGACAGATACCTACGAGCAGTACTTC. It encodes CASSLAATDTYEQYF.

This clone was recorded only once. The V call is TRBV2, the J call TRBJ2-3; D is undetermined. CDR3 length: 16 amino acids. Trimming took 4 bases from V and 0 from J, leaving 14 bases between them. Germline CDR1 is SNHLY and CDR2 is FYNNEI. This chain's CDR3 is CASSGGFGRSTDTQYF. For the CDR3, the DNA is TGTGCCAGCAGTGGGGGTTTCGGGCGAAGCACAGATACGCAGTATTTT.

V usage is TRBV28 and J usage is TRBJ1-6, with 10 bases identical to TRBD1. Germline assignment: CDR1 MDHEN and CDR2 SYDVKM. V dropped 4 bases and J dropped 9; count of bases not matched to a gene: 3. The CDR3 runs to 14 residues. CDR3 DNA: TGTGCCAGCAGTTCCGGACAGGGGGGTTCACCCCTCCACTTT. Encoded protein: CASSSGQGGSPLHF. The whole variable domain, filled in from reference TRBV28 and TRBJ1-6, reads DVKVTQSSRYLVKRTGEKVFLECVQDMDHENMFWYRQDPGLGLRLIYFSYDVKMKEKGDIPEGYSVSREKKERFSLILESASTNQTSMYLCASSSGQGGSPLHFGNGTRLTVT.

The rearrangement links TRBV10-3 to TRBJ2-7, with D tentatively TRBD1 or TRBD2 (5 bases each). The CDR3 extends over 14 amino acids. Germline V CDR1 and CDR2: ENHRY, SYGVKD. V shed 2 bases and J shed 2 bases, with 10 bases lying between them. The CDR3, as DNA: TGTGCCATCAGTGAGACCGGGACGACCTACGAGCAGTACTTC. Its translation is CAISETGTTYEQYF.

The gene calls are TRBV10-3 and TRBJ2-1; 8 bases agree with TRBD2. The CDR3 is 14 amino acids. Trimming at V came to 10 bases and at J to 8 bases, leaving 13 bases not matched to a gene. CDR1 is ENHRY and CDR2 is SYGVKD in the germline V gene. CDR3 in DNA: TGTGCCACGCGACCCGCGGGGGGCGTCGATGAGCAGTTCTTC. Its protein is CATRPAGGVDEQFF.

The table lists this clone with a few counts. This chain connects TRBV11-1 to TRBJ2-5; weak D call: TRBD2 (6 bases). Per germline, CDR1 SGHAT and CDR2 FQDESV (reference sequence). The germline V and J ends were trimmed by 3 bases and 0 bases, with 8 bases remaining between them. The CDR3 covers 14 residues. The CDR3 region has the DNA TGTGCCAGCAGCTTGTGGGGGGACCAAGAGACCCAGTACTTC. This sequence encodes CASSLWGDQETQYF.

The chain recombines TRBV7-9 with TRBJ2-7; tentative D call: TRBD1 (8 bases). Trimming left V 1 base short and J 0 bases short, with 19 bases between. From germline, CDR1 is SEHNR and CDR2 FQNEAQ (reference sequence). CDR3 size: 18 residues. The CDR3 is CASSLGQGFGGSSYEQYF. The DNA of the CDR3 is TGTGCCAGCAGCTTAGGACAGGGGTTTGGCGGGAGCTCCTACGAGCAGTACTTC.

The chain carries TRBV7-2 and TRBJ2-7; 10 nucleotides agree with TRBD2. The germline V gene has CDR1 SGHTA and CDR2 FQGNSA. The V gene end was trimmed by 1 base and the J gene end by 0 bases; junction bases not matched to a gene: 12. The CDR3 extends over 19 amino acids. The chain's CDR3 is CASSLVSNLAGDSSYEQYF. CDR3 bases: TGTGCCAGCAGCTTAGTCTCTAACCTAGCGGGGGACAGCTCCTACGAGCAGTACTTC. Looking up the rest from reference TRBV7-2 and TRBJ2-7 gives the full variable domain: GAGVSQSPSNKVTEKGKDVELRCDPISGHTALYWYRQSLGQGLEFLIYFQGNSAPDKSGLPSDRFSAERTGGSVSTLTIQRTQQEDSAVYLCASSLVSNLAGDSSYEQYFGPGTRLTVT.

In this sample, this clone turned up once. The chain combines TRBV20-1 with TRBJ1-2; 12 nucleotides match TRBD1. The germline V gene encodes CDR1 DFQATT and CDR2 SNEGSKA (reference sequence). This CDR3 is 15 amino acids long. V shed 3 bases, J shed 4 bases, and the junction held 6 bases outside the gene matches. CDR3 in amino acids: CSASGDRGQVYGYTF. CDR3 nucleotide sequence: TGCAGTGCTAGTGGGGACAGGGGGCAAGTCTATGGCTACACCTTC.

This chain links TRBV6-4 with TRBJ1-2; TRBD1 matches 8 bases. CDR1 MRHNA and CDR2 SNTAGT come from the germline V gene. The V and J ends lost 0 bases and 7 bases, in that order; junction bases with no gene match: 10. The CDR3 spans 16 residues. The CDR3 spells CASSDSSAQGAGGYTF. The CDR3 region has the DNA TGTGCCAGCAGTGACTCCTCCGCCCAGGGGGCAGGTGGCTACACCTTC.

The rearrangement joins TRBV19 to TRBJ2-5, with D unclear. The V and J ends lost 5 bases and 5 bases respectively, with 12 bases between them. This CDR3 has 13 amino acids. CDR1 and CDR2 (germline): LNHDA, SQIVND (reference sequence). CDR3 nucleotide sequence: TGTGCCAGTAGTCCTGCCCTGGGGGAGACCCAGTACTTC. Translation gives CASSPALGETQYF.